The 6 T cell receptor beta chains below all came from one sample that was sequenced in a study of blood T cell repertoires in COVID-19. Some clones are missing from TCRdb's copy, which holds only in-frame ones; the method was immunoSEQ multiplex PCR. The sample has fewer than 250,000 clones; roughly three quarters are singletons. Source material: PBMCs or T cells enriched from blood (not recorded which). These receptors all stem from a woman between 45 and 60 years old with acute COVID-19.

The chain joins TRBV2 to TRBJ2-1; 7 bases line up with TRBD1. The CDR3 spans 13 residues. Trimming took 8 bases from V and 0 from J; bases not matched to a gene: 1. CDR1 is SNHLY, CDR2 FYNNEI, per germline. As DNA, the CDR3 is TGTGCCAGCCGGGACAGCTCCTACAATGAGCAGTTCTTC. It is translated as CASRDSSYNEQFF. Full variable domain (remainder filled in from reference TRBV2 and TRBJ2-1): EPEVTQTPSHQVTQMGQEVILRCVPISNHLYFYWYRQILGQKVEFLVSFYNNEISEKSEIFDDQFSVERPDGSNFTLKIRSTKLEDSAMYFCASRDSSYNEQFFGPGTRLTVL.

The gene calls are TRBV6-5 and TRBJ2-7; D may be TRBD2 (5 bases). There are 10 residues in the CDR3. V was shortened by 7 bases and J by 13 bases, with 14 bases between the two germline ends. CDR1 is MNHEY, CDR2 SVGAGI, per germline. CDR3 nucleotides: TGTGCCAGCAAGACCGGGATGGAATACGTC. Encoded protein: CASKTGMEYV.

The genes are TRBV6-4 and TRBJ2-3; tentative D call: TRBD2 (6 bases). This CDR3 is built from 15 residues. V was shortened by 5 bases and J by 1 base, with 13 bases between the two germline ends. Germline V gives CDR1 MRHNA, CDR2 SNTAGT. The DNA of the CDR3 is TGTGCCAGCAGTCACCGACTAGTGGGCACAGATACGCAGTATTTT. Translation: CASSHRLVGTDTQYF.

This clone was seen once. Additional DNA sequences in this sample encode the identical CDR3. V and J are TRBV6-5 and TRBJ1-5; D unclear. The germline V gene encodes CDR1 MNHEY and CDR2 SVGAGI. Trimming left V 6 bases short and J 4 bases short, with 7 bases between. The CDR3 has 12 amino acids. The CDR3 nucleotides are TGTGCCAGCAGCCGCGGGAATCAGCCCCAGCATTTT. It codes for CASSRGNQPQHF.

The chain employs TRBV9 and TRBJ1-2; D perhaps matches TRBD1 (6 bases). Germline V CDR1 and CDR2: SGDLS, YYNGEE. Trimming removed 3 bases from V and 4 bases from J, with 7 bases in between. The CDR3 runs to 12 residues. The CDR3 region has the DNA TGTGCCAGCAGCGGACAGGTCTATGGCTACACCTTC. Amino acid sequence: CASSGQVYGYTF.

The chain couples TRBV29-1 to TRBJ1-1; no clear D gene. CDR1 and CDR2 from the germline V gene are SQVTM and ANQGSEA. Between the trimmed V and J ends, which lost 7 bases and 3 bases, there was a span of 9 bases. The CDR3 covers 11 residues. The CDR3 region is CSGRRDTEAFF. The CDR3 bases are TGCAGCGGAAGGAGGGACACTGAAGCTTTCTTT. Full variable domain (missing parts from reference TRBV29-1 and TRBJ1-1): SAVISQKPSRDICQRGTSLTIQCQVDSQVTMMFWYRQQPGQSLTLIATANQGSEATYESGFVIDKFPISRPNLTFSTLTVSNMSPEDSSIYLCSGRRDTEAFFGQGTRLTVV.